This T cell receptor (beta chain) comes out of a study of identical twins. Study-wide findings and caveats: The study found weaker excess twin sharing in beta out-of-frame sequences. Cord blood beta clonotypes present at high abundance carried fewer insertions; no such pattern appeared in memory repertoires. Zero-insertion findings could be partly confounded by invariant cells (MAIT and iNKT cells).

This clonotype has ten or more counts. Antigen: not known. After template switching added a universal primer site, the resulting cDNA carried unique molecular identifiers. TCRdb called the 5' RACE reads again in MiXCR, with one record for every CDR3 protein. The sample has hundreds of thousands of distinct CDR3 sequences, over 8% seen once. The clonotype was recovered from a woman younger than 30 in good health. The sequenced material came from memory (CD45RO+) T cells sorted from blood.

The CDR3 is CSASRVAGANEQFF. The CDR3 nucleotides read TGCAGTGCCTCGAGGGTAGCGGGGGCAAATGAGCAGTTCTTC. This chain links TRBV20-1 with TRBJ2-1; 9 bases are shared with TRBD2. V gave up 6 bases and J gave up 7 bases; unmatched junction bases: 10. Germline V gene sequence: CDR1 DFQATT, CDR2 SNEGSKA (reference sequence). The CDR3 runs 14 residues.